This T cell receptor (beta chain) emerged from a study of cytomegalovirus exposure and HLA in healthy donors. Study in general: Around 180 million T cells yielded 90 million to 130 million unique TCR beta sequences in earlier analysis. Study findings and constraints: A later analysis showed that HLA-associated TCR beta chains had undergone more clonal expansion than equally common others. Cytomegalovirus-associated status was assigned to some 180 TCR beta chains.

As regards this clone: Its antigen is not identified.

PCR employed 60 Vbeta and 13 Jbeta primers. Assay used: immunoSEQ multiplex PCR; TCRdb lists only in-frame clones, some missing. The sample has approximately 110,000 clones, around two thirds seen once. Germline assignment: CDR1 SGHDN and CDR2 FVKESK. The CDR3 length is 13 residues. Trimming left V 4 bases short and J 1 base short, with 7 bases between. The rearrangement uses TRBV14 and TRBJ1-1; TRBD1 is a possible D gene (6 bases). This TCR derives from a woman in her thirties or forties in good health and CMV-seropositive. The sequenced material came from PBMCs. The CDR3, as DNA: TGTGCCAGCAGCCTACAGGGGAACACTGAAGCTTTCTTT. This encodes CASSLQGNTEAFF.